The clone carrying this T cell receptor beta chain was picked up one time. The table came from immunoSEQ multiplex PCR; TCRdb's copy has only in-frame clones and leaves some out. This table has some 94,000 clones, under 95% appearing once. The CDR3 totals 12 residues. Germline V gene data show CDR1 as LNHDA and CDR2 as SQIVND (reference sequence). Trimming cost V 7 bases and J 5 bases, with 11 bases left between them. This sample is drawn from a study of OX40 agonist ivuxolimab in advanced cancers. Looking at the study overall: Ivuxolimab, which is an agonistic anti-OX40 (CD134) antibody, was administered to the patients.

The rearrangement uses TRBV19 and TRBJ1-2; D might be TRBD1 (6 bases). Here the sequenced sample was CD4+ or CD8+ T cells sorted from blood, taken in a trial of the OX40 agonist ivuxolimab. This TCR was recovered from an adult with an advanced solid tumor such as melanoma, head and neck, liver or kidney cancer. The CDR3 loop reads CASTPTGYGYTF. The CDR3 nucleotides are TGTGCCAGTACCCCGACAGGTTATGGCTACACCTTC.